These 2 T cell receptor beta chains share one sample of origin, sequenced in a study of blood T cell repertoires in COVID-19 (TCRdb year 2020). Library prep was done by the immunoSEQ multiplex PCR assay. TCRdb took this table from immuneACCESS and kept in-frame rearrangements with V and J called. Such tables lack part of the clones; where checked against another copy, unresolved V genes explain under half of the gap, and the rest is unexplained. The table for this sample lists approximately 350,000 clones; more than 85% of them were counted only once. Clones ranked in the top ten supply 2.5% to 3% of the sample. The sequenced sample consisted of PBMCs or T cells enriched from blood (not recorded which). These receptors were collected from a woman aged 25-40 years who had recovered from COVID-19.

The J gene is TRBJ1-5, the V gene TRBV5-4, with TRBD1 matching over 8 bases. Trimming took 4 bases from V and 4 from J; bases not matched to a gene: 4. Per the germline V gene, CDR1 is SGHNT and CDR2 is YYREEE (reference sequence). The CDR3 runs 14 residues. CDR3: CASSMTGANQPQHF. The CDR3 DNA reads TGTGCCAGCAGCATGACAGGGGCTAATCAGCCCCAGCATTTT.

In DNA form, the CDR3 reads TGTGCCAGCAGGCCTACGGGGAAACTTGAAAAACTGTTTTTT. Residues: CASRPTGKLEKLFF. This chain connects TRBV5-6 to TRBJ1-4; D is unresolved. Germline CDR1 reads SGHDT; CDR2 reads YYEEEE. The CDR3 extends over 14 amino acids. V lost 5 bases and J 7 bases, leaving 15 bases between the germline ends.